Shown below are 10 T cell receptor beta chains from a single sample sequenced in a study of T cells after yellow fever vaccination. One entry per CDR3 protein results from TCRdb running MiXCR on the 5' RACE reads. Of 500,000 to 650,000 distinct CDR3 sequences listed, approximately 16% are singletons. Sample: PBMCs, taken about 5 days after the first yellow fever vaccination. The receptors originated from a man aged 18 to 29 who received the YFV17D yellow fever vaccine.

The chain is built from TRBV18 and TRBJ2-7; D is uncertain. Germline assignment: CDR1 KGHSH and CDR2 LQKENI. Deletions cut 4 bases from V and 3 bases from J, with 16 bases between. The CDR3 covers 15 residues. The CDR3 DNA reads as TGTGCCAGCTCACTAAGGGCAAAGGGCGGCTACGAGCAGTACTTC. As protein: CASSLRAKGGYEQYF.

The gene calls are TRBV6-5 and TRBJ1-1; D uncertain. CDR1 is MNHEY, CDR2 SVGAGI, per germline. The CDR3 contains 11 residues. Deletions cut 2 bases from V and 11 bases from J, with 9 bases between. The CDR3 reads CASSYGVEAFF. The CDR3 DNA reads as TGTGCCAGCAGTTACGGGGTGGAGGCTTTCTTT.

This clonotype has a handful of counts. This rearrangement joins TRBV20-1 to TRBJ2-2, with a weak D call TRBD2 (5 bases). Germline CDR1 DFQATT, CDR2 SNEGSKA (reference sequence). The CDR3 sequence is 16 residues long. Trimming removed 3 bases from V and 5 bases from J, with 19 bases in between. CDR3 residues: CSASTPDTGRTGELFF. CDR3 DNA: TGCAGTGCTAGTACCCCCGACACGGGAAGAACCGGGGAGCTGTTTTTT.

This chain uses TRBV7-9 with TRBJ1-1; TRBD1 matches at 8 bases. CDR1 and CDR2 from the germline V gene are SEHNR and FQNEAQ (reference sequence). The length of the CDR3 is 14 residues. V shed 3 bases and J 5 bases; nucleotides not matched to a gene: 5. CDR3 coding DNA: TGTGCCAGCAGCTTGGACAGGGATGGTACTGAAGCTTTCTTT. Its translation: CASSLDRDGTEAFF. Full variable domain (remainder filled in from reference TRBV7-9 and TRBJ1-1): DTGVSQNPRHKITKRGQNVTFRCDPISEHNRLYWYRQTLGQGPEFLTYFQNEAQLEKSRLLSDRFSAERPKGSFSTLEIQRTEQGDSAMYLCASSLDRDGTEAFFGQGTRLTVV.

This clonotype was detected only a few times. The chain joins TRBV20-1 to TRBJ1-1; 8 positions match TRBD1. The CDR3 runs to 17 residues. Germline V gene sequence: CDR1 DFQATT, CDR2 SNEGSKA (reference sequence). The V segment lost 0 bases and the J segment 8 bases; nucleotides outside the gene matches: 17. Here the CDR3 reads CSARDRRDRIRTTEAFF. The CDR3 coding sequence is TGCAGTGCTAGAGATAGGCGGGACAGGATAAGAACTACCGAAGCTTTCTTT.

This clonotype was found a few times. The gene calls are TRBV28 and TRBJ2-2, with D hard to call. The V gene's germline CDR1 is MDHEN and CDR2 SYDVKM. The CDR3 runs 17 residues. V lost 4 bases, J lost 1 base, and 16 bases lay in between. The CDR3 nucleotides read TGTGCCAGCAGTTCCCCCCTGTGGGCAGGGAACACCGGGGAGCTGTTTTTT. This encodes CASSSPLWAGNTGELFF.

This rearrangement joins TRBV28 to TRBJ2-2; D is ambiguous. CDR1 MDHEN and CDR2 SYDVKM come from the germline V gene. The CDR3 loop spans 13 amino acids. The germline V and J ends were trimmed by 6 bases and 0 bases, with 5 bases remaining between them. The chain's CDR3 is CASRTSNTGELFF. CDR3 coding DNA: TGTGCCAGCAGGACATCGAACACCGGGGAGCTGTTTTTT.

V gene TRBV7-6 combines with J gene TRBJ1-1, with D tentatively TRBD1 (6 bases). The CDR3 extends over 15 amino acids. The V gene's germline CDR1 is SGHVS and CDR2 FNYEAQ. Trimming shortened V by 5 bases and J by 5 bases, and 18 bases separated the two germline ends. CDR3 bases: TGTGCCAGCAGCCTGGAGGGAGCCCAGGGGACTGAAGCTTTCTTT. Protein product: CASSLEGAQGTEAFF.

This clonotype showed up just a few times. The CDR3 here is CASSPGLQQFF. In DNA, the CDR3 is TGCGCCAGCAGCCCTGGACTACAGCAGTTCTTC. The rearrangement uses TRBV4-1 and TRBJ2-1, with D perhaps matching TRBD2 (6 bases). CDR3 size: 11 residues. Looked up from germline, CDR1 is MGHRA and CDR2 is YSYEKL. V was shortened by 4 bases and J by 11 bases, with 9 bases between the two germline ends.

The chain employs TRBV6-5 and TRBJ1-1; D is perhaps TRBD1 (6 bases). Per the germline V gene, CDR1 is MNHEY and CDR2 is SVGAGI. CDR3 length: 15 amino acids. The germline V and J ends were trimmed by 0 bases and 3 bases, with 11 bases remaining between them. CDR3 nucleotides: TGTGCCAGCAGTTACTCCGGGGGGCGCGACACTGAAGCTTTCTTT. This codes for CASSYSGGRDTEAFF.